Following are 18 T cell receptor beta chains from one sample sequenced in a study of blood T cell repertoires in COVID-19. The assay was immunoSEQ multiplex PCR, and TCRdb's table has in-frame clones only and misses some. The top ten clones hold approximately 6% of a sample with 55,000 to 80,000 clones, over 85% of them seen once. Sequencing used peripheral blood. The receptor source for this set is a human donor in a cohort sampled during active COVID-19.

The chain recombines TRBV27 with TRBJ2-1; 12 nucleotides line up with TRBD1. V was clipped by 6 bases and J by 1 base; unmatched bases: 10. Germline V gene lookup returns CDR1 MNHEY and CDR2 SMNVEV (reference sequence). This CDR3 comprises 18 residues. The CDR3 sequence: CASSPGTGGVLSYNEQFF. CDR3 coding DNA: TGTGCCAGCAGCCCTGGGACAGGGGGCGTCCTATCCTACAATGAGCAGTTCTTC.

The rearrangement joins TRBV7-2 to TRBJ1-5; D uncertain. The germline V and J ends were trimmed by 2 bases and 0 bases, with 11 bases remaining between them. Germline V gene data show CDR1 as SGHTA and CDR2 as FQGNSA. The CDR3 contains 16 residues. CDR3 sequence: CASSLHREPSNQPQHF. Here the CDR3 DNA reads TGTGCCAGCAGCTTACACCGGGAGCCTAGCAATCAGCCCCAGCATTTT.

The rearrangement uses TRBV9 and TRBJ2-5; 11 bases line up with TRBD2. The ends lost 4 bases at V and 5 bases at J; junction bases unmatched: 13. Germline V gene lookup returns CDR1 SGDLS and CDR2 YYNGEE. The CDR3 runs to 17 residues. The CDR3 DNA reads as TGTGCCAGCAGCCAGGGGGTTAGCGGGAGGGCCTGGGAGACCCAGTACTTC. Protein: CASSQGVSGRAWETQYF.

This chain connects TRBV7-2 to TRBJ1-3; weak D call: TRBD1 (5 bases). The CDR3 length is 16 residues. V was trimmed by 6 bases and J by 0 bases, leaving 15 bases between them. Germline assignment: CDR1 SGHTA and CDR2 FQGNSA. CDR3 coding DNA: TGTGCCAGCAGACCTAACACAGGCCTCTCTGGAAACACCATATATTTT. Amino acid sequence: CASRPNTGLSGNTIYF.

CDR3 sequence reads: CASRVAGESYNEQFF. The CDR3 bases are TGCGCCAGTAGGGTAGCGGGAGAGAGCTACAATGAGCAGTTCTTC. The J gene is TRBJ2-1, the V gene TRBV5-1, with 9 nucleotides matching TRBD2. The CDR3 consists of 15 residues. The germline V gene encodes CDR1 SGHRS and CDR2 YFSETQ. V was clipped by 8 bases and J by 3 bases; unmatched bases: 9.

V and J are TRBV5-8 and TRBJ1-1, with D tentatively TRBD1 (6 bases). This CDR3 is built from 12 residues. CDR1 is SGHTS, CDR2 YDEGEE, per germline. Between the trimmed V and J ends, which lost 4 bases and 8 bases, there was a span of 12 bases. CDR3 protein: CASSPDRREAFF. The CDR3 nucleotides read TGTGCCAGCAGCCCCGACAGGCGAGAAGCTTTCTTT.

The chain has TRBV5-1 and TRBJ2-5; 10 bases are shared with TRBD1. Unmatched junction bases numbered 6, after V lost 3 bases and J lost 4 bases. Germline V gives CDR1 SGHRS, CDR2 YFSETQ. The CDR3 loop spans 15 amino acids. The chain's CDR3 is CASSYPRDRGETQYF. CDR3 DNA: TGCGCCAGCAGCTACCCCCGGGACAGGGGAGAGACCCAGTACTTC.

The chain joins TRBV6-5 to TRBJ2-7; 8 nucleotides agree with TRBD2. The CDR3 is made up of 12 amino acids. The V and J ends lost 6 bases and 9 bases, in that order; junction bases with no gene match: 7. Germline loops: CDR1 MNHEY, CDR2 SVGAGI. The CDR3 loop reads CASRPGAGGQYF. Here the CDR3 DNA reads TGTGCCAGCAGGCCTGGTGCGGGAGGGCAGTACTTC.

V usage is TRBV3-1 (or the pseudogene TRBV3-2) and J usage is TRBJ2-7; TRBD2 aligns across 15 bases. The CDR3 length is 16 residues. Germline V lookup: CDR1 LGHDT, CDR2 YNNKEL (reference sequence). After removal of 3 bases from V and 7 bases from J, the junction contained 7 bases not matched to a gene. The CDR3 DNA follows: TGTGCCAGCAGCCAGGGACTAGCGGGGGGCCTCGGGGAGCAGTACTTC. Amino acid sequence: CASSQGLAGGLGEQYF.

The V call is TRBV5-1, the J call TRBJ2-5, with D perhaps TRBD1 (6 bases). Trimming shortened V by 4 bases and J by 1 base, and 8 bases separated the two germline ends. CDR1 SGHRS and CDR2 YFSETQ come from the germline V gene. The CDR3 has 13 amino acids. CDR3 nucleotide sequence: TGCGCCAGCAGCCCCAGGGGCCAAGAGACCCAGTACTTC. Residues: CASSPRGQETQYF.

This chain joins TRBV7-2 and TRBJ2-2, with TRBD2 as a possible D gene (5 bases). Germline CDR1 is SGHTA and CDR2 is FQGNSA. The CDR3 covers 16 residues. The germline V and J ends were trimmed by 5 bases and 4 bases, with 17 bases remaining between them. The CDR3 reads CASSPIGLAGTGELFF. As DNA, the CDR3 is TGTGCCAGCAGCCCCATCGGGCTCGCGGGCACCGGGGAGCTGTTTTTT.

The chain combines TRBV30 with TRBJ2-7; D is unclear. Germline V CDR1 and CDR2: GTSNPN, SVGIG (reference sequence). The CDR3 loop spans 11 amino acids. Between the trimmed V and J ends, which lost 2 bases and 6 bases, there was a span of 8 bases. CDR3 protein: CAWSRTREQYF. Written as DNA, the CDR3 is TGTGCCTGGAGTCGTACTCGCGAGCAGTACTTC. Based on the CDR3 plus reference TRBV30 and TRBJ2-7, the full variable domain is SQTIHQWPATLVQPVGSPLSLECTVEGTSNPNLYWYRQAAGRGLQLLFYSVGIGQISSEVPQNLSASRPQDRQFILSSKKLLLSDSGFYLCAWSRTREQYFGPGTRLTVT.

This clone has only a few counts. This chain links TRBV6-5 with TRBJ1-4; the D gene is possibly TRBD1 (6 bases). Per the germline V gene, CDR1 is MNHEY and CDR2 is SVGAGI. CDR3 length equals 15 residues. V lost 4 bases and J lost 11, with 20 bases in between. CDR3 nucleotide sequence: TGTGCCAGCAGTTCAACACAGGGTCTCTATGGCAAACTGTTTTTT. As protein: CASSSTQGLYGKLFF.

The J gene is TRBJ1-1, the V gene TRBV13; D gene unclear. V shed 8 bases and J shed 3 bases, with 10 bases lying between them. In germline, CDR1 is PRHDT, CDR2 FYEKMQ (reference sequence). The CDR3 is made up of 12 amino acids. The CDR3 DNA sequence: TGTGCCAGCCTCCGTGCGGACACTGAAGCTTTCTTT. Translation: CASLRADTEAFF.

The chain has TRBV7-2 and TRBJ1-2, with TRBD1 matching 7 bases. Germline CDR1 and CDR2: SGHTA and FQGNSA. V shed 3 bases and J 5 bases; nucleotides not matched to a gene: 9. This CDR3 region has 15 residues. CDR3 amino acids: CASSLRYRDRYGYTF. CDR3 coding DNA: TGTGCCAGCAGCTTGCGCTACCGGGACAGATATGGCTACACCTTC.

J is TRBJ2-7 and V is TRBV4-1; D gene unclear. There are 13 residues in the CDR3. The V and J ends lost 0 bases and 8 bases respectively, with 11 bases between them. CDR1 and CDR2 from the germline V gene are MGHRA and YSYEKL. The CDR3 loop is CASSQELVTKQYF. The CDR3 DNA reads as TGCGCCAGCAGCCAAGAGTTAGTCACCAAGCAGTACTTC.

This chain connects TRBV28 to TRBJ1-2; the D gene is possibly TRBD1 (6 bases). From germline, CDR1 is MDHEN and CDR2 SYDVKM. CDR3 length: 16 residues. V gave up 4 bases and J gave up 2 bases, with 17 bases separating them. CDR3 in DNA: TGTGCCAGCAGTTCCGCGACAGGACGGGGCAACTATGGCTACACCTTC. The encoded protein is CASSSATGRGNYGYTF.

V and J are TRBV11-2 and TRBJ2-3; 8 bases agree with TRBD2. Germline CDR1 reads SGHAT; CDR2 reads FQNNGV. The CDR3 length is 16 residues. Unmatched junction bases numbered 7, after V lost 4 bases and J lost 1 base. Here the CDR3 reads CASSSPGTSGTDTQYF. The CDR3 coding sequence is TGTGCCAGCAGCTCGCCCGGGACTAGTGGCACAGATACGCAGTATTTT.